This T cell receptor (beta chain) was identified in a study of T cells in Graves' hyperthyroidism and ophthalmopathy. This clonotype came up many times. Its antigen is still unknown. Criteria for exclusion of patients were uncontrolled infection, other autoimmune disease, pregnancy or lactation. Clinical symptoms, serum thyroxine, TRAb, thyroid ultrasound and orbital computed tomography informed diagnoses. The CDR3 runs to 15 residues. In germline, CDR1 is MNHNS, CDR2 SASEGT. V gave up 0 bases and J gave up 2 bases, with 11 bases separating them. The study's findings and limits: Blood shared most expanded thyroid clonotypes above 0.001. A median 6.5 months before onset, the model predicted ophthalmopathy.

Researchers took RNA transcripts and amplified the TCR beta CDR3 regions from them. Initially, a first-round RT-PCR of the TCR CDR3 employed the HTBI primer set. Each CDR3 protein gets one entry after TCRdb re-called the multiplex PCR reads with MiXCR. In the table there are roughly 500,000 distinct CDR3 sequences, around 46% of which are singletons. The sequencing sample was made of peripheral blood or thyroid tissue (not recorded which). The chain carries TRBV6-1 and TRBJ2-7; D is perhaps TRBD1 or TRBD2 (7 bases each). This receptor was identified in an adult woman with Graves' disease, either hyperthyroidism or ophthalmopathy (not recorded which). The DNA for the CDR3 is TGTGCCAGCAGTGAAGCGTCAGGGGGGGCCTACGAGCAGTACTTC. This gives the protein CASSEASGGAYEQYF.